What follows are 3 T cell receptor beta chains derived from one specimen sequenced in a study of T cell responses to AZD1222 COVID-19 vaccine (dated by TCRdb to the early 2020s). Preparation of the library involved the immunoSEQ multiplex PCR assay. TCRdb took this table from immuneACCESS and kept in-frame rearrangements with V and J called. Such tables lack part of the clones; where checked against another copy, unresolved V genes explain under half of the gap, and the rest is unexplained. This sample gives about 150,000 clones in total; roughly 90% of them show up just once. The ten largest clones take up roughly 3.7% of the sample. In light of the paper, this sample's time point label describes: baseline before first vaccination. The source was peripheral blood, collected on day 0 of AZD1222 vaccination. These receptors originate from an adult in good health.

The rearrangement uses TRBV2 and TRBJ2-3, with a tentative D call TRBD1 (7 bases). Germline V lookup: CDR1 SNHLY, CDR2 FYNNEI. V lost 7 bases and J 4 bases, leaving 9 bases between the germline ends. The CDR3 is 12 amino acids. In DNA, the CDR3 is TGTGCCAGCACAGGGGGGTCAGATACGCAGTATTTT. Protein sequence: CASTGGSDTQYF.

The chain couples TRBV7-9 to TRBJ1-6, with 7 bases lining up with TRBD1. Germline assignment: CDR1 SEHNR and CDR2 FQNEAQ (reference sequence). With V trimmed by 5 bases and J by 10 bases, 5 bases remained unmatched. The CDR3 runs 13 residues. CDR3 sequence: CASSTTGASPLHF. The CDR3 DNA sequence: TGTGCCAGCAGCACTACAGGGGCGTCACCCCTCCACTTT.

The J gene is TRBJ1-1, the V gene TRBV3-1 (or the pseudogene TRBV3-2); TRBD1 might be the D (6 bases). Germline V gene sequence: CDR1 LGHDT, CDR2 YNNKEL (reference sequence). Trimming shortened V by 4 bases and J by 10 bases, and 13 bases separated the two germline ends. The CDR3 has 12 residues. CDR3 loop: CASSLTGRGAFF. The DNA for the CDR3 is TGTGCCAGCAGCCTTACAGGGAGAGGAGCTTTCTTT.